The 12 T cell receptor beta chains listed next were all sequenced from one sample in a study of control samples from healthy donors and cancer patients. Method: immunoSEQ multiplex PCR; TCRdb's copy keeps in-frame clones and lacks some. The sample lists about 150,000 clones; over 90% were seen once. Sequences were obtained from PBMCs. Every receptor here comes from a man aged 60 to 69 with colorectal cancer.

The chain employs TRBV4-3 and TRBJ2-7; 7 bases map to TRBD2. This CDR3 is built from 15 residues. Per germline, CDR1 LGHNA and CDR2 YSLEER. V dropped 4 bases and J dropped 3; count of bases not matched to a gene: 9. The chain's CDR3 is CASSPGLGGGYEQYF. CDR3 nucleotides: TGCGCCAGCAGCCCCGGCCTGGGCGGGGGCTACGAGCAGTACTTC.

This chain connects TRBV7-9 to TRBJ2-3, with 11 bases lining up with TRBD1. The V and J ends lost 5 bases and 3 bases, in that order; junction bases with no gene match: 4. This CDR3 spans 15 amino acids. The germline V gene encodes CDR1 SEHNR and CDR2 FQNEAQ (reference sequence). The CDR3 DNA reads as TGTGCCAGCAGCCCCTGGGACAGGGGGACAGATACGCAGTATTTT. Translation gives CASSPWDRGTDTQYF.

V and J are TRBV3-1 (or the pseudogene TRBV3-2) and TRBJ1-4, with 8 bases matching TRBD1. Unmatched junction bases numbered 5, after V lost 1 base and J lost 4 bases. CDR3 length: 16 amino acids. The germline V gene has CDR1 LGHDT and CDR2 YNNKEL (reference sequence). The CDR3 region has the DNA TGTGCCAGCAGCCAAGCTTGGACAGGGCGTAATGAAAAACTGTTTTTT. Residues: CASSQAWTGRNEKLFF.

V gene TRBV9 combines with J gene TRBJ1-2; weak D call: TRBD1 (6 bases). Germline V CDR1 and CDR2: SGDLS, YYNGEE. The CDR3 has 13 residues. Trimming left V 1 base short and J 4 bases short, with 8 bases between. The CDR3 coding sequence is TGTGCCAGCAGCGTAACAGGGTCCTATGGCTACACCTTC. Translation: CASSVTGSYGYTF.

The rearrangement joins TRBV4-2 to TRBJ1-4; a possible D gene is TRBD1 (6 bases). In germline, CDR1 is LGHNA, CDR2 YNFKEQ. V lost 2 bases and J lost 8, with 12 bases in between. CDR3 length equals 14 residues. As DNA, the CDR3 is TGTGCCAGCAGCCAAACAGGGATAGAGGAAAAACTGTTTTTT. It is translated as CASSQTGIEEKLFF.

The V gene is TRBV18, the J gene TRBJ2-7; 9 nucleotides agree with TRBD1. Trimming cost V 8 bases and J 2 bases; bases outside gene matches: 4. Germline CDR1 KGHSH, CDR2 LQKENI. The CDR3 has 13 residues. The CDR3 spells CASARQGAYEQYF. Here the CDR3 DNA reads TGTGCCAGCGCCCGACAGGGGGCCTACGAGCAGTACTTC.

This clone was counted a single time. The genes are TRBV10-2 and TRBJ2-7; 9 nucleotides match TRBD2. Germline lookup yields CDR1 WSHSY and CDR2 SAAADI. The CDR3 has 14 residues. V trimming: 6 bases; J trimming: 2 bases; junction bases outside the gene matches: 5. CDR3 protein: CASRAAGGPYEQYF. The CDR3 nucleotides are TGCGCCAGCAGAGCAGCGGGGGGCCCCTACGAGCAGTACTTC.

V gene TRBV19 combines with J gene TRBJ1-1, with 8 bases identical to TRBD1. Germline lookup yields CDR1 LNHDA and CDR2 SQIVND (reference sequence). With V trimmed by 5 bases and J by 0 bases, 5 bases remained unmatched. The CDR3 consists of 15 residues. CDR3 sequence reads: CASSPGQGLNTEAFF. CDR3 in DNA: TGTGCCAGTAGTCCCGGACAGGGCCTGAACACTGAAGCTTTCTTT.

This chain joins TRBV14 and TRBJ1-1; tentative D call: TRBD1 (6 bases). CDR1 and CDR2 from the germline V gene are SGHDN and FVKESK. This CDR3 is built from 14 residues. Trimming took off 6 bases at V and 1 base at J, with 12 bases between the two ends. CDR3 residues: CASSRTAGNTEAFF. The CDR3 bases are TGTGCCAGCAGTAGGACAGCCGGGAACACTGAAGCTTTCTTT.

The chain has TRBV5-4 and TRBJ2-5; 8 nucleotides match TRBD1. Per the germline V gene, CDR1 is SGHNT and CDR2 is YYREEE (reference sequence). This CDR3 spans 13 amino acids. Germline trimming cut 4 bases from V and 3 bases from J; bases unmatched to any gene: 2. CDR3 protein: CASSQGAEETQYF. The CDR3, as DNA: TGTGCCAGCAGCCAGGGGGCCGAAGAGACCCAGTACTTC.

V usage is TRBV11-2 and J usage is TRBJ2-5; D is undetermined. Per the germline V gene, CDR1 is SGHAT and CDR2 is FQNNGV. The CDR3 consists of 11 residues. Trimming shortened V by 0 bases and J by 8 bases, and 4 bases separated the two germline ends. For the CDR3, the DNA is TGTGCCAGCAGCTTAGACCCTACCCAGTACTTC. The encoded protein is CASSLDPTQYF.

This chain connects TRBV9 to TRBJ1-1; D gene unclear. The germline V gene encodes CDR1 SGDLS and CDR2 YYNGEE. The CDR3 loop spans 13 amino acids. Trimming took 4 bases from V and 3 from J, leaving 10 bases between them. The CDR3 DNA reads TGTGCCAGCAGCCTAGGTGGGGACACTGAAGCTTTCTTT. Its protein product is CASSLGGDTEAFF.